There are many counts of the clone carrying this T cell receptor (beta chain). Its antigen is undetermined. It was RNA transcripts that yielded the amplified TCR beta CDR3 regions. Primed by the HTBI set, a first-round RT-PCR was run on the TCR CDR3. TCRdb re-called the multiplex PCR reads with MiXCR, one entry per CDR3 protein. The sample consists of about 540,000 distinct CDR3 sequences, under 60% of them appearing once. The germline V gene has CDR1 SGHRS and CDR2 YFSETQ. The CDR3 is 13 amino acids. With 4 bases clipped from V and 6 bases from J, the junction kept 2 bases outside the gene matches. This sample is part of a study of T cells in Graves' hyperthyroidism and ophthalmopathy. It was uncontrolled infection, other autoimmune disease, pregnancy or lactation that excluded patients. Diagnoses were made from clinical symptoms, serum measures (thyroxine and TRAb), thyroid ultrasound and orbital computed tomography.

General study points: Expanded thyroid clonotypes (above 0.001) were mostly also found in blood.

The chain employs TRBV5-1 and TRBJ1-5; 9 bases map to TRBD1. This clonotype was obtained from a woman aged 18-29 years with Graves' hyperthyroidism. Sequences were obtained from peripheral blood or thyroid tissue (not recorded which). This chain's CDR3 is CASSQGQGQPQHF. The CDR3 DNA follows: TGCGCCAGCAGCCAGGGACAGGGTCAGCCCCAGCATTTT.